The 23 T cell receptor beta chains listed next were all sequenced from one sample in a study of control samples from healthy donors and cancer patients. TCRdb's table, derived via immunoSEQ multiplex PCR, lists solely in-frame clones and lacks some. Among fewer than 300,000 clones listed, over 70% were seen once. Specimen: PBMCs. The receptor source for this set is a woman aged 55-75 years with lung cancer.

The chain employs TRBV6-1 and TRBJ1-1; no firm D call. V was clipped by 1 base and J by 11 bases, with 14 bases between them. The CDR3 is 13 amino acids. Per the germline V gene, CDR1 is MNHNS and CDR2 is SASEGT. The CDR3, as DNA: TGTGCCAGCAGTGAAGAGACCCGTCGAGGGGCTTTCTTT. Encoded protein: CASSEETRRGAFF.

This clone occurred once. The rearrangement links TRBV5-1 to TRBJ2-2; 8 bases line up with TRBD1. The CDR3 runs to 15 residues. The germline V gene has CDR1 SGHRS and CDR2 YFSETQ. The V gene end was trimmed by 6 bases and the J gene end by 1 base; junction bases not matched to a gene: 5. The chain's CDR3 is CASKEGTGNTGELFF. For the CDR3, the DNA is TGCGCCAGCAAAGAGGGGACAGGGAACACCGGGGAGCTGTTTTTT.

The rearrangement uses TRBV6-1 and TRBJ1-5, with a possible D match to TRBD1 (5 bases). The germline V gene encodes CDR1 MNHNS and CDR2 SASEGT. There are 15 residues in the CDR3. V was clipped by 2 bases and J by 6 bases, with 14 bases between them. The CDR3 here is CASSEWVGAGQPQHF. Here the CDR3 DNA reads TGTGCCAGCAGTGAATGGGTAGGGGCAGGTCAGCCCCAGCATTTT.

This chain joins TRBV7-2 and TRBJ2-7; TRBD1 is a possible D gene (5 bases). The CDR3 extends over 15 amino acids. V lost 2 bases and J 2 bases, leaving 13 bases between the germline ends. CDR1 is SGHTA and CDR2 is FQGNSA in the germline V gene. CDR3 nucleotide sequence: TGTGCCAGCAGCTTAAGGTTACAGGTGACCTACGAGCAGTACTTC. This translates into CASSLRLQVTYEQYF.

This clone was recorded once. The chain recombines TRBV3-1 (or the pseudogene TRBV3-2) with TRBJ2-3; TRBD2 matches 8 bases. Germline CDR1 LGHDT, CDR2 YNNKEL (reference sequence). The length of the CDR3 is 14 residues. The V segment lost 5 bases and the J segment 4 bases; nucleotides outside the gene matches: 5. CDR3 in amino acids: CASSVSGTSDTQYF. DNA of the CDR3: TGTGCCAGCAGCGTTAGCGGGACCTCAGATACGCAGTATTTT.

Concerning this clone itself: The junction departs from germline at one end; a sequencing error may be responsible. J is TRBJ1-6 and V is TRBV19; maybe TRBD1 (6 bases). The germline gives CDR1 LNHDA, CDR2 SQIVND (reference sequence). The CDR3 loop spans 12 amino acids. CDR3 sequence (DNA): TGTGCCAGTAGTATGGTGGCGGGGGCCCTTAGCTTT. It yields the protein CASSMVAGALSF.

CDR3 in DNA: TGTGCCAGCAGATCCCAGGGGAAAGGGACCCAGTACTTC. Amino acid sequence: CASRSQGKGTQYF. V usage is TRBV28 and J usage is TRBJ2-5; tentative D call: TRBD1 (6 bases). CDR3 length equals 13 residues. From germline, CDR1 is MDHEN and CDR2 SYDVKM. The ends were cut back, 6 bases at V and 7 bases at J, with 15 bases in the middle.

The genes are TRBV4-1 and TRBJ2-2; TRBD1 aligns across 8 bases. CDR1 and CDR2 from the germline V gene are MGHRA and YSYEKL. This CDR3 region has 15 residues. Unmatched junction bases numbered 4, after V lost 4 bases and J lost 3 bases. CDR3 sequence reads: CASSLDREYTGELFF. The CDR3 bases are TGCGCCAGCAGCCTGGACAGGGAGTACACCGGGGAGCTGTTTTTT.

The rearrangement uses TRBV23-1 and TRBJ2-7, with D possibly matching TRBD1 (7 bases). TRBV23-1 is flagged as an ORF with uncertain function. V lost 2 bases and J lost 7, with 9 bases in between. This CDR3 spans 12 amino acids. The CDR3 here is CASSQAGGEQYF. CDR3 coding DNA: TGCGCCAGCAGTCAAGCAGGGGGGGAGCAGTACTTC.

V gene TRBV11-3 combines with J gene TRBJ2-1, with D possibly being TRBD1 (5 bases). Deletions cut 4 bases from V and 9 bases from J, with 7 bases between. This CDR3 contains 11 residues. CDR1 and CDR2 from the germline V gene are SGHNT and YENEEA. In DNA form, the CDR3 reads TGTGCCAGCAGCTCTACAGGTGAGCAGTTCTTC. As protein: CASSSTGEQFF.

J is TRBJ2-1 and V is TRBV11-3; 9 nucleotides align to TRBD1. The CDR3 is 15 amino acids. J was trimmed by 6 bases and V by 5 bases; bases with no gene match: 8. Looked up from germline, CDR1 is SGHNT and CDR2 is YENEEA. CDR3 nucleotides: TGTGCCAGCAGCCCGGGACAGGGCTCGGTCAATGAGCAGTTCTTC. Protein product: CASSPGQGSVNEQFF.

V and J are TRBV19 and TRBJ2-2; the D gene is possibly TRBD1 (6 bases). CDR3 length: 15 residues. Per the germline V gene, CDR1 is LNHDA and CDR2 is SQIVND (reference sequence). The germline V and J ends were trimmed by 7 bases and 1 base, with 13 bases remaining between them. The CDR3 region is CASNSWGQNTGELFF. For the CDR3, the DNA is TGTGCCAGTAATTCATGGGGGCAGAACACCGGGGAGCTGTTTTTT.

On this clone itself: The same CDR3 is also encoded by other DNA sequences in this sample. The V gene is TRBV19, the J gene TRBJ2-7; a possible D gene is TRBD1 (5 bases). The CDR3 length is 13 residues. V dropped 3 bases and J dropped 3 bases, with 9 bases sitting between them. CDR1 and CDR2 from the germline V gene are LNHDA and SQIVND (reference sequence). CDR3 residues: CASSIDRNYEQYF. CDR3 nucleotides: TGTGCCAGTAGTATCGACAGAAACTACGAGCAGTACTTC.

The rearrangement uses TRBV9 and TRBJ2-2; 7 bases map to TRBD1. J gave up 7 bases and V 4 bases, and 4 bases lay outside the gene matches. This CDR3 is built from 13 residues. Germline loops: CDR1 SGDLS, CDR2 YYNGEE. CDR3 protein: CASSRQGDGELFF. CDR3 bases: TGTGCCAGCAGCCGACAGGGCGACGGGGAGCTGTTTTTT.

This clone was recorded a few times. The CDR3 region is CASSNQQGNSPLHF. CDR3 nucleotide sequence: TGTGCCAGCAGCAACCAACAGGGAAATTCACCCCTCCACTTT. The chain is built from TRBV3-1 (or the pseudogene TRBV3-2) and TRBJ1-6, with D perhaps TRBD1 (6 bases). The CDR3 is 14 amino acids. V shed 5 bases and J shed 7 bases, with 12 bases lying between them. The germline V gene encodes CDR1 LGHDT and CDR2 YNNKEL (reference sequence).

The V call is TRBV7-9, the J call TRBJ2-2, with 12 bases fitting TRBD2. The V gene end was trimmed by 8 bases and the J gene end by 3 bases; junction bases not matched to a gene: 7. Germline CDR1 SEHNR, CDR2 FQNEAQ (reference sequence). This CDR3 region has 16 residues. Written as DNA, the CDR3 is TGTGCCAGCGGTCACCGACTAGCGGGGGACACCGGGGAGCTGTTTTTT. Translated, it gives CASGHRLAGDTGELFF.

The V gene is TRBV9, the J gene TRBJ2-5; 8 bases align to TRBD2. Germline trimming cut 3 bases from V and 2 bases from J; bases unmatched to any gene: 12. The V gene's germline CDR1 is SGDLS and CDR2 YYNGEE. CDR3 size: 17 residues. The CDR3 coding sequence is TGTGCCAGCAGCGCCCGCGGGGGGAGCGGCGGACAAGAGACCCAGTACTTC. Translation: CASSARGGSGGQETQYF.

V usage is TRBV28 and J usage is TRBJ1-5; the D gene is possibly TRBD1 (5 bases). V was pared by 8 bases and J by 9 bases, with 23 bases between. Looked up from germline, CDR1 is MDHEN and CDR2 is SYDVKM. The CDR3 consists of 15 residues. CDR3 loop: CASRSGQAWGRPQHF. The CDR3 bases are TGTGCCAGCCGGTCGGGGCAGGCCTGGGGTCGGCCCCAGCATTTT. Complete variable domain (other parts from reference TRBV28 and TRBJ1-5): DVKVTQSSRYLVKRTGEKVFLECVQDMDHENMFWYRQDPGLGLRLIYFSYDVKMKEKGDIPEGYSVSREKKERFSLILESASTNQTSMYLCASRSGQAWGRPQHFGDGTRLSIL.

The rearrangement joins TRBV11-2 to TRBJ1-1; D remains unclear. The ends were cut back, 3 bases at V and 0 bases at J, with 5 bases in the middle. The germline CDR1 and CDR2 sequences are SGHAT and FQNNGV. This CDR3 has 13 amino acids. The CDR3: CASSFPLNTEAFF. The CDR3 DNA sequence: TGTGCCAGCAGCTTCCCATTGAACACTGAAGCTTTCTTT.

The CDR3 is CASSLPGGDSPLHF. The CDR3 nucleotides are TGCGCCAGCAGCTTGCCCGGAGGGGATTCACCCCTCCACTTT. The chain carries TRBV5-1 and TRBJ1-6; tentative D call: TRBD1 (5 bases). CDR1 is SGHRS and CDR2 is YFSETQ in the germline V gene. V was clipped by 1 base and J by 8 bases, with 10 bases between them. The CDR3 spans 14 residues. The complete variable domain, with remaining parts taken from reference TRBV5-1 and TRBJ1-6, reads KAGVTQTPRYLIKTRGQQVTLSCSPISGHRSVSWYQQTPGQGLQFLFEYFSETQRNKGNFPGRFSGRQFSNSRSEMNVSTLELGDSALYLCASSLPGGDSPLHFGNGTRLTVT.

The chain combines TRBV7-3 with TRBJ1-2; 8 positions agree with TRBD1. The CDR3 extends over 15 amino acids. With V trimmed by 5 bases and J by 2 bases, 7 bases remained unmatched. Germline V lookup: CDR1 SGHTA, CDR2 FQGTGA. CDR3 bases: TGTGCCAGCAGCCCCGGGACAGGTGGAAACTATGGCTACACCTTC. Translating it yields CASSPGTGGNYGYTF.

The chain has TRBV3-1 (or the pseudogene TRBV3-2) and TRBJ1-2; D is perhaps TRBD1 (6 bases). CDR1 and CDR2 (germline): LGHDT, YNNKEL (reference sequence). The CDR3 length is 15 residues. The V and J ends lost 3 bases and 2 bases respectively, with 13 bases between them. The CDR3 nucleotides are TGTGCCAGCAGCCAGCGACAGGCTACAAACTATGGCTACACCTTC. Its protein is CASSQRQATNYGYTF.

The V call is TRBV9, the J call TRBJ2-7, with D maybe TRBD2 (6 bases). The CDR3 consists of 14 residues. Trimming cost V 1 base and J 0 bases, with 8 bases left between them. Germline V CDR1 and CDR2: SGDLS, YYNGEE. The CDR3 bases are TGTGCCAGCAGCGTATTAGCGGCCTCCTACGAGCAGTACTTC. The encoded protein is CASSVLAASYEQYF.